This TCR beta chain derives from a study of blood T cell repertoires in COVID-19. Measured with immunoSEQ multiplex PCR; TCRdb has only the in-frame clones, and not every one. Of around 500,000 clones listed, 88% are singletons. The CDR3 consists of 14 residues. Germline lookup yields CDR1 SQVTM and CDR2 ANQGSEA. After removal of 3 bases from V and 8 bases from J, the junction contained 10 bases not matched to a gene. Symptom resolution, clearance, or two negative PCRs marked donors in Cohort 3 as recovered. The chain joins TRBV29-1 to TRBJ1-2; 9 positions agree with TRBD1. Sample: PBMCs or T cells enriched from blood (not recorded which). The TCR originated in a middle-aged woman who had recovered from COVID-19. The CDR3 nucleotides are TGCAGCGTTGACTGGACAGGGGAGAGTATGGGCTACACCTTC. Protein: CSVDWTGESMGYTF.